Reported below is one TCR beta chain. The data stem from a study of blood T cell repertoires in COVID-19. Turning to the study itself: Whether acute or convalescent, the COVID-19 samples came from the United States, Italy and Spain. In each case, the material was cDNA or gDNA derived from T cells, B-cell-depleted T cells, or PBMCs.

Trimming took off 3 bases at V and 1 base at J, with 16 bases between the two ends. The germline V gene has CDR1 SGHAT and CDR2 FQDESV (reference sequence). The CDR3 runs 16 residues. Original processing notes: Estimated nucleated cell counts came from reference gene primer amplification. The repertoire was sequenced with immunoSEQ multiplex PCR; TCRdb's copy has only in-frame clones and lacks some. The V and J calls and clone size were taken over from that table, and D and trimming were inferred from the DNA. Here the sample spans approximately 90,000 clones, roughly 74% being singletons. Seattle researchers signed up patients amid active infection and tracked them longitudinally.

The rearrangement joins TRBV11-1 to TRBJ2-7; perhaps TRBD1 as D (5 bases). The source material was peripheral blood. The TCR comes from a man in his sixties or seventies with COVID-19, enrolled during active disease. The CDR3 sequence is CASSLSGYGDSYEQYF. In DNA form, the CDR3 reads TGTGCCAGCAGCTTGTCAGGGTATGGGGATTCCTACGAGCAGTACTTC.